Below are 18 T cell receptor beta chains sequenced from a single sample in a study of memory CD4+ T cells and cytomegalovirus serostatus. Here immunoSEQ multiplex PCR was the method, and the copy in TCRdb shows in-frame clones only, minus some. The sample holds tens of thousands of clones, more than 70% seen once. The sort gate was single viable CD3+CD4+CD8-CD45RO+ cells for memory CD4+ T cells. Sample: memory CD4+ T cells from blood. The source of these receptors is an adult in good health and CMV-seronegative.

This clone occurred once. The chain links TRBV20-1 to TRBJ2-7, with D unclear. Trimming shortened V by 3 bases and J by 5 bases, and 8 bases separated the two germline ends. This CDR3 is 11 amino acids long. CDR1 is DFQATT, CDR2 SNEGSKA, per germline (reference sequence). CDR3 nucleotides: TGCAGTGCTAGTTTGCGAGACGAGCAGTACTTC. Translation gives CSASLRDEQYF.

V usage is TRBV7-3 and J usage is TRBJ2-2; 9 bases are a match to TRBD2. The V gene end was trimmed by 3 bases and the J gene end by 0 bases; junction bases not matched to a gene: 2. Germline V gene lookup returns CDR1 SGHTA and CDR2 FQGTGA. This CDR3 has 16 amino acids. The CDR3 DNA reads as TGTGCCAGCAGCTTGGCGGGGGGGCCGAACACCGGGGAGCTGTTTTTT. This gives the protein CASSLAGGPNTGELFF.

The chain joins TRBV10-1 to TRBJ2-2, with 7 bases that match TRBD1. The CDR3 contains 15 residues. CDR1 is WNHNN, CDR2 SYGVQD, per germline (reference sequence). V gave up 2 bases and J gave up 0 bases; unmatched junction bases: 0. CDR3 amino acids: CASSEGQANTGELFF. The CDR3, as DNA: TGCGCCAGCAGTGAGGGACAGGCGAACACCGGGGAGCTGTTTTTT.

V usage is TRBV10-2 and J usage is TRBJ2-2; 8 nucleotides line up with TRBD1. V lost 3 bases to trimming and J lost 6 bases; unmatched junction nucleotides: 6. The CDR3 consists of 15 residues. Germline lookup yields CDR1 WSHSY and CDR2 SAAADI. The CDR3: CASSEAQTGAGELFF. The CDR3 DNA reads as TGCGCCAGCAGTGAAGCCCAGACAGGGGCCGGGGAGCTGTTTTTT.

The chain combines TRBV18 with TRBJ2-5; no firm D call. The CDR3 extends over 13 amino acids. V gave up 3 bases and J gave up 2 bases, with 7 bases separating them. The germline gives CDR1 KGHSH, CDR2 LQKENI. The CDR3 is CASSPGFQETQYF. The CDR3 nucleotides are TGTGCCAGCTCACCGGGCTTTCAAGAGACCCAGTACTTC. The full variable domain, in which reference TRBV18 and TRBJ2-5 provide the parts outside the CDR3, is NAGVMQNPRHLVRRRGQEARLRCSPMKGHSHVYWYRQLPEEGLKFMVYLQKENIIDESGMPKERFSAEFPKEGPSILRIQQVVRGDSAAYFCASSPGFQETQYFGPGTRLLVL.

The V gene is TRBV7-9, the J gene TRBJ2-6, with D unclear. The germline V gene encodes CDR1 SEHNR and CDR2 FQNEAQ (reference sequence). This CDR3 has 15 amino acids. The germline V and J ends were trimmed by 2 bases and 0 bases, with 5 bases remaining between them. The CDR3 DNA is TGTGCCAGCAGCTTATCACCCTCTGGGGCCAACGTCCTGACTTTC. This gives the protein CASSLSPSGANVLTF.

The CDR3 reads CASSAGRVTDTQYF. The CDR3 nucleotides are TGTGCCAGCAGTGCAGGCAGGGTAACAGATACGCAGTATTTT. The chain combines TRBV2 with TRBJ2-3; D is perhaps TRBD1 (5 bases). The CDR3 consists of 14 residues. Germline CDR1 SNHLY, CDR2 FYNNEI. V shed 4 bases and J shed 3 bases, with 11 bases lying between them.

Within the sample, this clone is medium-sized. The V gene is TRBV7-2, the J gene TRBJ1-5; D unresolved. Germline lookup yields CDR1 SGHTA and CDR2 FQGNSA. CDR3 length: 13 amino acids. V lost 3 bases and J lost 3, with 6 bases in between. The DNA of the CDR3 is TGTGCCAGCAGCTTTTATGTCAATCAGCCCCAGCATTTT. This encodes CASSFYVNQPQHF.

CDR3 DNA sequence: TGCGCCAGCAGCAGGGACAGGGACGAGCAGTACTTC. This translates into CASSRDRDEQYF. The J gene is TRBJ2-7, the V gene TRBV5-1; 9 bases match TRBD1. The CDR3 is made up of 12 amino acids. The trim removed 4 bases at V and 5 bases at J, leaving 1 base unmatched. The germline gives CDR1 SGHRS, CDR2 YFSETQ.

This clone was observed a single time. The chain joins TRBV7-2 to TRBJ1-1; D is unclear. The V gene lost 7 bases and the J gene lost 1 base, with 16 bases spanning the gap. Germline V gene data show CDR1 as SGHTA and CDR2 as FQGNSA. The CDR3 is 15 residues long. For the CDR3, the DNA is TGTGCCAGCACCCATCCCGGTCTCTGGAACACTGAAGCTTTCTTT. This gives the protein CASTHPGLWNTEAFF.

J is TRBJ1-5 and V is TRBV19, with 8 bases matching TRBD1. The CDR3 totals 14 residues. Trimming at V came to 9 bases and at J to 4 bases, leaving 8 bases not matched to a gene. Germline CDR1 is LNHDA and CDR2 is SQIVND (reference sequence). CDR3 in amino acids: CASSRTGTNQPQHF. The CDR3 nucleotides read TGTGCCAGCTCCAGGACAGGGACAAATCAGCCCCAGCATTTT. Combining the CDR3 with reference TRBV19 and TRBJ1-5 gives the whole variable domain DGGITQSPKYLFRKEGQNVTLSCEQNLNHDAMYWYRQDPGQGLRLIYYSQIVNDFQKGDIAEGYSVSREKKESFPLTVTSAQKNPTAFYLCASSRTGTNQPQHFGDGTRLSIL.

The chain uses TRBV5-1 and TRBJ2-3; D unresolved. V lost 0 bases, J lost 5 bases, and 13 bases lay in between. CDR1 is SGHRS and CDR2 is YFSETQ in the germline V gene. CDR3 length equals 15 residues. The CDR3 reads CASSLAERALDTQYF. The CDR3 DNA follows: TGCGCCAGCAGCTTGGCTGAGAGAGCATTAGATACGCAGTATTTT.

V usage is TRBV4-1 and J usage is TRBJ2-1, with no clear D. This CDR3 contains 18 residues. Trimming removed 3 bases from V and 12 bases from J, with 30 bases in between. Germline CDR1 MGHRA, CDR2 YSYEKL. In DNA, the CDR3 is TGCGCCAGCAGCCACCCTGCGGCTGGTGGCCCTAGTACCCGTGGGCAGTTCTTC. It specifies CASSHPAAGGPSTRGQFF.

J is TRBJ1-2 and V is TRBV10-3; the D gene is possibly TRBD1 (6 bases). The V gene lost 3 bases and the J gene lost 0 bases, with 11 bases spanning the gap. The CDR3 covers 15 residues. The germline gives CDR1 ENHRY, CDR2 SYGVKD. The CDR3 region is CAISDRGEANYGYTF. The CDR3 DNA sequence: TGTGCCATCAGTGACAGGGGAGAAGCTAACTATGGCTACACCTTC.

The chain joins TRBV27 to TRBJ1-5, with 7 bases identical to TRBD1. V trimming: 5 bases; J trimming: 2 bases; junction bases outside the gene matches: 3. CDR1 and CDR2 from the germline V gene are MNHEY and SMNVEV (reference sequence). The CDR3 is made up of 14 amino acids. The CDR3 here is CASSHGTGNQPQHF. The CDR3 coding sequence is TGTGCCAGCAGTCACGGGACAGGCAATCAGCCCCAGCATTTT.

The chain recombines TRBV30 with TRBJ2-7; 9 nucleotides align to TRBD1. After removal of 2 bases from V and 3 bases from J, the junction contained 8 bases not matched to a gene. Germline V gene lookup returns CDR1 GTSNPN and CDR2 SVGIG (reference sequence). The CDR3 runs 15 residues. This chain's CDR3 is CAWSPPGTGNYEQYF. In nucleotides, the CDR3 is TGTGCCTGGAGTCCCCCCGGGACAGGGAACTACGAGCAGTACTTC.

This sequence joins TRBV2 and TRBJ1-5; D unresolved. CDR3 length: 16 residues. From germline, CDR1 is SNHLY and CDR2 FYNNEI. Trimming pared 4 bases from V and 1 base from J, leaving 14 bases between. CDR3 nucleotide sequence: TGTGCCAGCAGTGGACCTGGTCGAGGAAGCAATCAGCCCCAGCATTTT. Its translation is CASSGPGRGSNQPQHF.

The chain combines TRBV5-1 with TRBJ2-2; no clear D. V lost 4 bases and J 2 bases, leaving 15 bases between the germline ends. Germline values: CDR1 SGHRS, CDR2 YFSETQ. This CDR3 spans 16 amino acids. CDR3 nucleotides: TGCGCCAGCAGCCCCCAGTTGGATAGCAACACCGGGGAGCTGTTTTTT. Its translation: CASSPQLDSNTGELFF.